These 25 T cell receptor beta chains share one sample of origin, sequenced in a study of shared clonotypes between healthy human individuals. Clones were sequenced by immunoSEQ multiplex PCR, and TCRdb holds only the in-frame ones, with some missing. The sample records about 2.3 million clones, about 92% being singletons. Material: naive CD4+ T cells from PBMCs. Documented subset: CD45RA+ positively selected. The receptors here all came from a man aged 18 to 30 in good health. Some clones in this sample may be carry-over from other donors' samples.

This chain connects TRBV5-4 to TRBJ2-2; 8 bases match TRBD1. The length of the CDR3 is 15 residues. The V and J ends lost 4 bases and 3 bases, in that order; junction bases with no gene match: 5. CDR1 is SGHNT and CDR2 is YYREEE in the germline V gene (reference sequence). In DNA, the CDR3 is TGTGCCAGCAGCCTGCCGGGACAGGACACCGGGGAGCTGTTTTTT. Protein: CASSLPGQDTGELFF.

Comment on this clone: The same CDR3 arises from other DNA sequences in this sample as well. The V and J genes are TRBV20-1 and TRBJ2-1; D unresolved. Trimming cost V 0 bases and J 6 bases, with 3 bases left between them. The CDR3 contains 11 residues. Germline V lookup: CDR1 DFQATT, CDR2 SNEGSKA (reference sequence). This CDR3 is CSARDRNEQFF. DNA of the CDR3: TGCAGTGCTAGAGATCGCAATGAGCAGTTCTTC.

The rearrangement joins TRBV7-9 to TRBJ1-2; tentatively, D is TRBD1 (5 bases). The V end lost 1 base, the J end lost 4 bases, and 16 bases lay between the germline ends. The CDR3 totals 16 residues. The V gene's germline CDR1 is SEHNR and CDR2 FQNEAQ (reference sequence). This chain's CDR3 is CASSLEDQGPIYGYTF. The CDR3 nucleotides read TGTGCCAGCAGCTTAGAGGACCAGGGCCCGATCTATGGCTACACCTTC.

This chain joins TRBV2 and TRBJ2-7; weak D call: TRBD1 (6 bases). CDR1 is SNHLY and CDR2 is FYNNEI in the germline V gene. CDR3 length: 14 amino acids. V shed 6 bases and J shed 7 bases, with 19 bases lying between them. The CDR3 loop reads CASRRPGDVGEQYF. The CDR3 DNA is TGTGCCAGCAGGCGGCCAGGGGATGTAGGTGAGCAGTACTTC.

The J gene is TRBJ1-2, the V gene TRBV7-9; D may be TRBD1 (6 bases). This CDR3 comprises 14 residues. Trimming left V 4 bases short and J 4 bases short, with 13 bases between. CDR1 is SEHNR and CDR2 is FQNEAQ in the germline V gene (reference sequence). CDR3 sequence (DNA): TGTGCCAGCAGCTCGTACAGGGTAGGCTATGGCTACACCTTC. It specifies CASSSYRVGYGYTF.

V gene TRBV5-8 combines with J gene TRBJ2-1; 7 bases agree with TRBD2. V trimming: 2 bases; J trimming: 3 bases; junction bases outside the gene matches: 5. The CDR3 is 15 amino acids. The germline gives CDR1 SGHTS, CDR2 YDEGEE. This CDR3 reads CASSFSGRRYNEQFF. The DNA for the CDR3 is TGTGCCAGCAGCTTCTCCGGGAGGCGCTACAATGAGCAGTTCTTC.

The chain links TRBV7-9 to TRBJ1-1, with TRBD1 as a possible D gene (5 bases). CDR3 length: 14 amino acids. With 2 bases removed from V and 4 bases from J, the gap between germline ends came to 11 bases. The germline V gene has CDR1 SEHNR and CDR2 FQNEAQ (reference sequence). The CDR3 coding sequence is TGTGCCAGCAGCTTAATGTCAGGGAGCACTGAAGCTTTCTTT. Translating gives CASSLMSGSTEAFF. Filled out from reference TRBV7-9 and TRBJ1-1, the complete variable domain reads DTGVSQNPRHKITKRGQNVTFRCDPISEHNRLYWYRQTLGQGPEFLTYFQNEAQLEKSRLLSDRFSAERPKGSFSTLEIQRTEQGDSAMYLCASSLMSGSTEAFFGQGTRLTVV.

The gene calls are TRBV7-9 and TRBJ2-7; 7 nucleotides align to TRBD2. V lost 1 base and J lost 0; bases outside the gene matches: 0. The CDR3 has 14 amino acids. The V gene's germline CDR1 is SEHNR and CDR2 FQNEAQ (reference sequence). The DNA of the CDR3 is TGTGCCAGCAGCTTAGGGGACTACTCCTACGAGCAGTACTTC. It yields the protein CASSLGDYSYEQYF.

The genes are TRBV7-2 and TRBJ1-1; D not resolved. Germline CDR1 reads SGHTA; CDR2 reads FQGNSA. Trimming took off 3 bases at V and 9 bases at J, with 11 bases between the two ends. This CDR3 is built from 12 residues. CDR3 nucleotide sequence: TGTGCCAGCAGCTTTCGTTGGGCCAAAGCTTTCTTT. Protein: CASSFRWAKAFF.

The chain couples TRBV30 to TRBJ2-3; TRBD1 is a possible D gene (7 bases). Trimming left V 1 base short and J 4 bases short, with 18 bases between. The CDR3 has 16 amino acids. Germline CDR1 and CDR2: GTSNPN and SVGIG (reference sequence). CDR3 protein: CAWSEGTLRGADTQYF. The DNA for the CDR3 is TGTGCCTGGAGTGAGGGGACCCTCAGGGGGGCAGATACGCAGTATTTT.

The chain recombines TRBV15 with TRBJ1-4; 10 bases line up with TRBD1. CDR1 and CDR2 (germline): LNHNV, YYDKDF (reference sequence). This CDR3 contains 19 residues. The J segment lost 2 bases and the V segment lost 6 bases, leaving 15 bases of the junction unmatched. The CDR3 loop reads CATRSDRGRGSSTNEKLFF. The CDR3 DNA is TGTGCCACCAGGTCTGACAGGGGGCGAGGGAGTTCGACTAATGAAAAACTGTTTTTT.

This sequence joins TRBV28 and TRBJ1-5; the D gene is possibly TRBD1 (5 bases). Trimming took off 5 bases at V and 6 bases at J, with 20 bases between the two ends. Germline CDR1 reads MDHEN; CDR2 reads SYDVKM. This CDR3 contains 16 residues. CDR3 nucleotide sequence: TGTGCCAGCAGTCTACAGACCTCCTCCGGGGGTCAGCCCCAGCATTTT. It is translated as CASSLQTSSGGQPQHF.

This clone was observed once. The chain recombines TRBV7-3 with TRBJ2-7, with 9 bases matching TRBD1. In germline, CDR1 is SGHTA, CDR2 FQGTGA. This CDR3 contains 15 residues. With V trimmed by 6 bases and J by 3 bases, 9 bases remained unmatched. The CDR3 DNA follows: TGTGCCAGCAGTCACTACCCGGGACAGGGCTACGAGCAGTACTTC. As protein: CASSHYPGQGYEQYF.

The genes are TRBV5-4 and TRBJ2-1; 7 bases fit TRBD2. The CDR3 sequence is 15 residues long. CDR1 and CDR2 from the germline V gene are SGHNT and YYREEE (reference sequence). V was pared by 0 bases and J by 4 bases, with 4 bases of the junction left unmatched. CDR3 loop: CASSLAGLEYNEQFF. The DNA for the CDR3 is TGTGCCAGCAGCTTGGCTGGACTAGAGTACAATGAGCAGTTCTTC.

This chain links TRBV6-1 with TRBJ1-2; no clear D gene. This CDR3 contains 12 residues. Looked up from germline, CDR1 is MNHNS and CDR2 is SASEGT. The ends were cut back, 4 bases at V and 8 bases at J, with 11 bases in the middle. For the CDR3, the DNA is TGTGCCAGCAGTGGATACAGACCCGGCTACACCTTC. Its protein is CASSGYRPGYTF.

As concerns this clone: Different DNA sequences within this sample yield the same CDR3. The chain couples TRBV5-4 to TRBJ2-3; unclear D gene. This CDR3 is built from 14 residues. Trimming took 0 bases from V and 1 from J, leaving 6 bases between them. CDR1 and CDR2 (germline): SGHNT, YYREEE (reference sequence). The CDR3 DNA follows: TGTGCCAGCAGCTTGGATCAAGGCACAGATACGCAGTATTTT. Its protein product is CASSLDQGTDTQYF.

The rearrangement links TRBV29-1 to TRBJ2-7; D may be TRBD1 (5 bases). The V end was cut by 0 bases, the J end by 2 bases, with 14 bases between. The CDR3 has 15 residues. From germline, CDR1 is SQVTM and CDR2 ANQGSEA. Written as DNA, the CDR3 is TGCAGCGTTGAAGATCAGGGCAGACCTACCTACGAGCAGTACTTC. Translating gives CSVEDQGRPTYEQYF.

This chain joins TRBV27 and TRBJ2-7; 7 nucleotides agree with TRBD1. This CDR3 has 15 amino acids. Unmatched junction bases numbered 7, after V lost 3 bases and J lost 2 bases. Per germline, CDR1 MNHEY and CDR2 SMNVEV (reference sequence). CDR3 sequence: CASSFSRGPTYEQYF. In DNA form, the CDR3 reads TGTGCCAGCAGTTTTTCGAGGGGGCCGACCTACGAGCAGTACTTC.

The V gene is TRBV9, the J gene TRBJ2-3; TRBD1 or TRBD2 may be the D gene (6 bases each). Looked up from germline, CDR1 is SGDLS and CDR2 is YYNGEE. Trimming left V 1 base short and J 5 bases short, with 14 bases between. This CDR3 is 15 amino acids long. Here the CDR3 DNA reads TGTGCCAGCAGCGTATTTGTGGGGGGACAAGATACGCAGTATTTT. It is translated as CASSVFVGGQDTQYF.

The sample holds a few counts of this clone. V is TRBV5-4 and J is TRBJ1-1, with unresolved D. Germline assignment: CDR1 SGHNT and CDR2 YYREEE (reference sequence). This CDR3 spans 13 amino acids. V was trimmed by 4 bases and J by 1 base, leaving 8 bases between them. The CDR3, as DNA: TGTGCCAGCAGCCCCCGGCGGAACACTGAAGCTTTCTTT. The encoded protein is CASSPRRNTEAFF.

The chain joins TRBV13 to TRBJ2-2, with TRBD1 matching 8 bases. CDR1 and CDR2 from the germline V gene are PRHDT and FYEKMQ (reference sequence). Trimming removed 3 bases from V and 1 base from J; junction bases left unmatched: 4. The CDR3 consists of 16 residues. CDR3 residues: CASSLGQALNTGELFF. The CDR3 nucleotides are TGTGCCAGCAGCTTGGGACAGGCTTTGAACACCGGGGAGCTGTTTTTT.

This chain connects TRBV28 to TRBJ2-2; D is possibly TRBD1 or TRBD2 (5 bases each). The CDR3 sequence is 16 residues long. Trimming took 7 bases from V and 0 from J, leaving 15 bases between them. Germline-derived CDR1 and CDR2 are MDHEN and SYDVKM. CDR3 in amino acids: CASTPWGTSNTGELFF. The CDR3 DNA reads TGTGCCAGCACCCCGTGGGGGACCTCGAACACCGGGGAGCTGTTTTTT.

The CDR3 DNA is TGTGCCAGCAGCTCGAATAGCGGCACAGATACGCAGTATTTT. Translating it yields CASSSNSGTDTQYF. The rearrangement joins TRBV7-3 to TRBJ2-3; TRBD2 is a possible D gene (5 bases). V was shortened by 4 bases and J by 1 base, with 9 bases between the two germline ends. CDR3 length: 14 amino acids. The germline V gene encodes CDR1 SGHTA and CDR2 FQGTGA.

Note on this clone: At one boundary the junction diverges from the germline segment, which might be a read error. The chain joins TRBV19 to TRBJ2-3, with no clear D. This CDR3 has 9 amino acids. Germline CDR1 reads LNHDA; CDR2 reads SQIVND (reference sequence). CDR3 sequence reads: CASRRPLTF. The CDR3 nucleotides are TGTGCCAGTAGACGGCCGTTAACTTTT.

Worth noting for this clone: The same CDR3 also results from other DNA sequences found in this sample. The rearrangement links TRBV5-4 to TRBJ2-3; D gene uncertain. This CDR3 comprises 14 residues. From germline, CDR1 is SGHNT and CDR2 YYREEE (reference sequence). The V and J ends lost 0 bases and 2 bases respectively, with 7 bases between them. DNA of the CDR3: TGTGCCAGCAGCTTGGGGCGGTCCACAGATACGCAGTATTTT. Amino acids: CASSLGRSTDTQYF.